These T cell receptor beta chains were read from a single sample in a study of blood T cell repertoires in COVID-19. TCRdb's table, derived via immunoSEQ multiplex PCR, lists solely in-frame clones and lacks some. Among about 180,000 clones, more than 75% were seen once, and the ten largest hold around a sixth. Sample: PBMCs or T cells enriched from blood (not recorded which). The receptors here all came from a woman between 50 and 59 years old who had recovered from COVID-19. The CDR3 runs from the conserved cysteine through the conserved F or W.

>TRBV2
CASRVEGSTNEKLFF
>TRBV10-2
CASSETGPYEQYF
>TRBV5-1
CASRSLAGPNYEQYF
>TRBV7-3
CASSLQGHSPEAFF
>TRBV27
CASRGTANTGELFF
>TRBV7-5
CVRSPPGAGQRPSGANVLTF
>TRBV5-4
CASSIGWDGYTF
>TRBV5-6
CASSLGPQGSPLHF
>TRBV3-1/TRBV3-2
CASSHLGTSGRVHEQYF
>TRBV30
CAWSGGLFYEQYF
>TRBV5-1
CASSLVSTGELFF
>TRBV3-1/TRBV3-2
CASSQGWQGRNTIYF
>TRBV7-8
CASSLYLDSRQTQYF
>TRBV6-5
CASSRAGGSYEQYF
>TRBV5-1
CASSLGTSGSNEQFF
>TRBV4-3
CASSQQGYGFLTEAFF
>TRBV6-5
CASSYPPGSPLHF
>TRBV11-2
CASSFSSENTEAFF
>TRBV2
CASSTRRGTPNADTQYF